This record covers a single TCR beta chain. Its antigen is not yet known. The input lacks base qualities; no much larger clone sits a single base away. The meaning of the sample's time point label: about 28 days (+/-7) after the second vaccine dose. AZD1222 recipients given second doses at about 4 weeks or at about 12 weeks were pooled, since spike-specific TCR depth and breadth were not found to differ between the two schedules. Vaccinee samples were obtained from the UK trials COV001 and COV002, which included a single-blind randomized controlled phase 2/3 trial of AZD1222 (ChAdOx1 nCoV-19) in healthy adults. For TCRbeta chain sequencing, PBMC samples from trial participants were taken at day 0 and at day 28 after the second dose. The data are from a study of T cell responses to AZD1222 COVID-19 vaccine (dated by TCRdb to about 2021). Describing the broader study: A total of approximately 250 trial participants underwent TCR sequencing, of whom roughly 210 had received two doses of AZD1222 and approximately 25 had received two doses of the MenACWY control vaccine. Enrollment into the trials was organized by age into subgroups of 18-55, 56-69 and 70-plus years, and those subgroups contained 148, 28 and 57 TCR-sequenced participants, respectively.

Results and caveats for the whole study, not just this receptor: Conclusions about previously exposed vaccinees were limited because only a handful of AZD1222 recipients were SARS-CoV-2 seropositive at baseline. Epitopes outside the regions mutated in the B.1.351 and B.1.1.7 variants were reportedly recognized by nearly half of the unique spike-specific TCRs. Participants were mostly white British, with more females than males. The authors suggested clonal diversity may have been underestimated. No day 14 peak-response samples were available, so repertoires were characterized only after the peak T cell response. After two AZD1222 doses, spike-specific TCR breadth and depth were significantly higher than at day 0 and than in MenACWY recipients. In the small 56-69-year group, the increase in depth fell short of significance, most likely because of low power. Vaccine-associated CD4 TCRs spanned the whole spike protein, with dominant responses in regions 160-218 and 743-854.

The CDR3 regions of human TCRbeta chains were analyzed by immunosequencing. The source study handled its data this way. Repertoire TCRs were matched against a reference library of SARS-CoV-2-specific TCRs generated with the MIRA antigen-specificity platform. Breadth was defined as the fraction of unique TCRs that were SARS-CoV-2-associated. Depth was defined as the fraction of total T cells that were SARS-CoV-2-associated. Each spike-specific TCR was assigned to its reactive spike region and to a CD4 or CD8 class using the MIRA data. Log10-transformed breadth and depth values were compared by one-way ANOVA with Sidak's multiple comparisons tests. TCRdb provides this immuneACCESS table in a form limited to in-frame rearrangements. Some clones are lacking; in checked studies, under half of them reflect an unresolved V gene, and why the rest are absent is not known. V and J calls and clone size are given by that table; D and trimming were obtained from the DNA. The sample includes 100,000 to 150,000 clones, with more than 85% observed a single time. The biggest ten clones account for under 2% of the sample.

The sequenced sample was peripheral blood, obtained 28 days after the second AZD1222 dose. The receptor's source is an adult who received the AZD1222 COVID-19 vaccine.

The DNA sequence is TGTGCCAGCTCTCGGACAGTAGGCTATGGCTACACCTTC. Its protein is CASSRTVGYGYTF. Here the chain combines TRBV6-5 and TRBJ1-2; possibly the D gene is TRBD1, per 6 matching bases. The CDR3 spans 13 residues, from the cysteine through the phenylalanine. Just CDR3 DNA is preserved here, 39 bases in frame from base 1. The germline V gene specifies MNHEY as CDR1 and SVGAGI as CDR2. The V and J ends are trimmed by 8 bases and 4 bases, leaving 14 bases between them.